The text below deals with one T cell receptor (beta chain). One junction end disagrees with the germline gene, perhaps due to a read error. This sample stems from a study of molecular identifiers for immune sequencing clone quantification. Libraries used roughly 19,000 to 1,100,000 sorted naive CD8 T cells and 10%, 30% or 50% RNA input. Naive CD8 T cells were sorted, and the gate applied was CD8+CD4-CCR7+CD45RA+. Listed TCR primers and previously described methods were used for bulk TCR libraries. TCRdb independently ran MiXCR on the PCR reads; one entry per CDR3 protein. The sample yields 37,000 or so distinct CDR3 sequences, roughly 24% seen once. This sequence originates from a human donor in good health. Some libraries in this study had Jurkat cell RNA spiked in. The sample comprised naive CD8+ T cells from blood, with Jurkat cell RNA spiked in. Subset indicated: FACS-sorted CD8+CD4-CCR7+CD45RA+ naive T cells.

CDR3 protein: CASSPKRFPGDFNQSQHF. The CDR3 bases are TGTGCCAGCAGCCCCAAGAGGTTTCCAGGGGATTTCAATCAGTCCCAGCATTTT. The genes are TRBV3-1 and TRBJ1-5; tentatively, D is TRBD1 (6 bases). Germline V gene sequence: CDR1 LGHDT, CDR2 YNNKEL (reference sequence). The length of the CDR3 is 18 residues. Together with reference TRBV3-1 and TRBJ1-5, the CDR3 gives the full variable domain: DTAVSQTPKYLVTQMGNDKSIKCEQNLGHDTMYWYKQDSKKFLKIMFSYNNKELIINETVPNRFSPKSPDKAHLNLHINSLELGDSAVYFCASSPKRFPGDFNQSQHFGDGTRLSIL.